This T cell receptor beta chain was identified during a study of blood T cell repertoires in COVID-19. On the study more broadly: Samples came from the United States, Italy and Spain, spanning acute and convalescent COVID-19. PBMCs, B-cell-depleted T cells, or T cells provided the cDNA or gDNA that made up the material.

Germline loops: CDR1 MRHNA, CDR2 SNTAGT. V shed 1 base, J shed 6 bases, and the junction held 2 bases outside the gene matches. The CDR3 is 14 amino acids. Original analysis: For nucleated cells, counts were estimated from reference gene primer amplification. Generated by immunoSEQ multiplex PCR, the TCRdb table keeps only in-frame clones and is missing some. V and J calls and clone size are those listed in that table; D and trimming were worked out from the DNA. Of 150,000 to 200,000 clones listed, 87% are singletons. The J gene is TRBJ2-3, the V gene TRBV6-4; 9 nucleotides align to TRBD1. The sequencing sample was made of peripheral blood. This TCR was recovered from a man aged 40-49 years with active or convalescent COVID-19. The CDR3 region has the DNA TGTGCCAGCAGTGACTTGACAGGGGGGGATACGCAGTATTTT. It encodes CASSDLTGGDTQYF.